The table lists the clone carrying this T cell receptor beta chain with a few counts. Trimming removed 5 bases from V and 4 bases from J, with 11 bases in between. Looked up from germline, CDR1 is MNHNS and CDR2 is SASEGT. The CDR3 contains 14 residues. This entry belongs to a study of identical twins. TCRdb fed the 5' RACE reads into MiXCR, producing one record per CDR3 protein. The sample holds about 340,000 distinct CDR3 sequences, over 9% seen once. These data also formed part of another study, on yellow fever vaccine responses in identical twins.

This chain uses TRBV6-1 with TRBJ1-4, with D maybe TRBD1 (6 bases). Sequencing was performed on CD8+ T cells sorted from blood. This sequence was found in a woman younger than 35 in good health. The CDR3 region is CASSTGYGNEKLFF. The CDR3 DNA reads as TGTGCCAGCAGTACAGGGTACGGTAATGAAAAACTGTTTTTT.